This TCR beta chain came from a study of T cell changes during pregnancy in multiple sclerosis. Sequenced by immunoSEQ multiplex PCR; TCRdb stores in-frame clones only, minus some. The table includes around 19,000 clones, around 85% detected once. Trimming removed 0 bases from V and 2 bases from J, with 7 bases in between. The germline V gene has CDR1 SGHRS and CDR2 YFSETQ. The CDR3 extends over 14 amino acids. The source was CD8+ T cells from peripheral blood mononuclear cells, collected after pregnancy. The V and J genes are TRBV5-1 and TRBJ2-3; D not resolved. This clonotype was obtained from a female donor with multiple sclerosis, enrolled in a pregnancy study. The CDR3 sequence is CASSLGDFTDTQYF. The CDR3 DNA sequence: TGCGCCAGCAGCTTGGGCGATTTCACAGATACGCAGTATTTT. Using reference TRBV5-1 and TRBJ2-3 for the parts outside the CDR3, the full variable domain is KAGVTQTPRYLIKTRGQQVTLSCSPISGHRSVSWYQQTPGQGLQFLFEYFSETQRNKGNFPGRFSGRQFSNSRSEMNVSTLELGDSALYLCASSLGDFTDTQYFGPGTRLTVL.